The present T cell receptor (beta chain) was sequenced within a study of identical twins. Unique molecular identifiers were present on cDNA, and template switching added a universal primer site. TCRdb processed the 5' RACE reads anew with MiXCR; each CDR3 protein has one entry. Of roughly 690,000 distinct CDR3 sequences listed, 6.1% are singletons. This clonotype was observed many times. Its target is not known. V was pared by 4 bases and J by 9 bases, with 19 bases between. In germline, CDR1 is LNHDA, CDR2 SQIVND (reference sequence). CDR3 length equals 16 residues. Findings and limits, study-wide: Low generation probability was overrepresented in out-of-frame alpha sequences shared by twins. These conclusions were based on statistical analysis (cross-sectional, not following the same donors). The degree of excess twin sharing was weaker in beta out-of-frame sequences.

This TCR was recovered from a man aged 18 to 29 in good health. The material sequenced was naive T cells sorted from blood. The chain is built from TRBV19 and TRBJ1-6; the D is unclear. CDR3 amino acids: CASSTGILDRGSPLHF. For the CDR3, the DNA is TGTGCCAGTAGTACCGGGATTCTTGATCGGGGTTCACCCCTCCACTTT.